This TCR beta chain emerged from a study of memory CD4+ T cells and cytomegalovirus serostatus. Study outcomes and limitations: Each of approximately 63 CMV-associated TCRbeta sequences occurred in one to five individuals.

Points on this clone: The antigen remains undetermined.

CDR3 size: 14 residues. Trimming removed 0 bases at V and 3 bases at J, with 8 bases between. Single viable CD3+CD4+CD8-CD45RO+ cells were sorted as the memory CD4+ T cells. Produced via immunoSEQ multiplex PCR; TCRdb's table is partial and in-frame only. The sample has under 50,000 clones, about 80% seen once. This sequence was found in an adult in good health and CMV-seropositive. J is TRBJ1-2 and V is TRBV23-1; D gene uncertain. TRBV23-1 belongs to the ORF category, with a function that is uncertain. The sample was memory CD4+ T cells from blood. In nucleotides, the CDR3 is TGCGCCAGCAGTCAATCCAGGTTTCACTATGGCTACACCTTC. It codes for CASSQSRFHYGYTF.